This entry concerns a single T cell receptor beta chain. Those who participated ranged in age from roughly 18 to 90 years and resided in about 24 US areas. Cohort 3 donors counted as recovered after two negative PCRs, clearance, or resolved symptoms. The source of the sample is a study of blood T cell repertoires in COVID-19. Study-wide background: The United States, Italy and Spain supplied acute and convalescent COVID-19 samples.

The germline CDR1 and CDR2 sequences are KGHSH and LQKENI. This CDR3 comprises 15 residues. V was clipped by 2 bases and J by 4 bases, with 12 bases between them. Authors' analysis steps: Estimated nucleated cell counts came from reference gene primer amplification. The repertoire was sequenced with immunoSEQ multiplex PCR; TCRdb's copy has only in-frame clones and lacks some. V, J and clone size are taken as reported in that table, and D and trimming were inferred from the DNA itself. Of approximately 200,000 clones listed, 84% are singletons. This chain links TRBV18 with TRBJ1-5; D may be TRBD1 (6 bases). This receptor was obtained from a man aged 55 to 69 who had recovered from COVID-19. The sample taken for sequencing was PBMCs or T cells enriched from blood (not recorded which). The CDR3, as DNA: TGTGCCAGCTCACCAGTAGGGCAGGGGAATCAGCCCCAGCATTTT. Its translation: CASSPVGQGNQPQHF.